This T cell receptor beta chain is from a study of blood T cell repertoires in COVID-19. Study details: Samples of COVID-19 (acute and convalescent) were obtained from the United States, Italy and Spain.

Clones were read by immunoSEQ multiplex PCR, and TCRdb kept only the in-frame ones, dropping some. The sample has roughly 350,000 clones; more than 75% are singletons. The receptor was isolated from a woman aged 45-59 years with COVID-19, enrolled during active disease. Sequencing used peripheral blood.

This CDR3 reads CASSEYRAVETQYF. For the CDR3, the DNA is TGTGCCAGCAGTGAATACAGGGCAGTAGAGACCCAGTACTTC. The V gene is TRBV2, the J gene TRBJ2-5; a weak D match, TRBD1 (6 bases). The length of the CDR3 is 14 residues. V was shortened by 2 bases and J by 4 bases, with 11 bases between the two germline ends. Germline V lookup: CDR1 SNHLY, CDR2 FYNNEI.